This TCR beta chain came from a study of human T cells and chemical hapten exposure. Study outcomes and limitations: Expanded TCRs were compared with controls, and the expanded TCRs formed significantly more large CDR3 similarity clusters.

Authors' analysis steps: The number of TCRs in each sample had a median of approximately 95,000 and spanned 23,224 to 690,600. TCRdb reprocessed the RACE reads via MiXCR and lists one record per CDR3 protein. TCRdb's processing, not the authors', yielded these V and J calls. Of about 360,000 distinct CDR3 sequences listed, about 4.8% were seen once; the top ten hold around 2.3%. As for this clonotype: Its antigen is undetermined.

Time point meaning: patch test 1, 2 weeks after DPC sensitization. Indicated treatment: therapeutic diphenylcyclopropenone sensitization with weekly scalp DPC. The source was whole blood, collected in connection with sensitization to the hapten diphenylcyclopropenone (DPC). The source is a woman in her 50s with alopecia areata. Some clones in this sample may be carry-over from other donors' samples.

CDR3 sequence (DNA): TGTGCCAGCAGCCAAGGGGCTAGCGGGGACTCAACGCAGTATTTT. Translation: CASSQGASGDSTQYF. The genes are TRBV3-1 and TRBJ2-3; 9 positions agree with TRBD2. In germline, CDR1 is LGHDT, CDR2 YNNKEL (reference sequence). V shed 1 base and J 9 bases; nucleotides not matched to a gene: 8. CDR3 length: 15 amino acids.